This T cell receptor (beta chain) was identified in a study of shared clonotypes between healthy human individuals. Donors were healthy HIV-negative adults without recently reported acute infections or vaccinations. The assay was immunoSEQ multiplex PCR, and TCRdb's table has in-frame clones only and misses some. The profile shows around 2.5 million clones, 80% to 95% of them singletons. V dropped 0 bases and J dropped 4 bases, with 22 bases sitting between them. Germline V gives CDR1 LNHDA, CDR2 SQIVND (reference sequence). This CDR3 contains 19 residues. Remarks on this clone: The antigen remains unidentified.

Study results and limitations: Unshared clonotypes carried lower generation probabilities than those common to all four donors. The genetic and exposure-history diversity represented was limited by few donors.

The specimen sequenced was naive CD4+ T cells from PBMCs. Subset specified: CD45RA+ positively selected. The genes are TRBV19 and TRBJ2-1; the D is unclear. The TCR was taken from a man younger than 35 in good health. Some clones in this sample may be carry-over from other donors' samples. CDR3 in DNA: TGTGCCAGTAGTATAGAAGCGAACGTAAAGTGGCTAAAGTACAATGAGCAGTTCTTC. Translated, it gives CASSIEANVKWLKYNEQFF. The variable domain in full, completed from reference TRBV19 and TRBJ2-1, reads DGGITQSPKYLFRKEGQNVTLSCEQNLNHDAMYWYRQDPGQGLRLIYYSQIVNDFQKGDIAEGYSVSREKKESFPLTVTSAQKNPTAFYLCASSIEANVKWLKYNEQFFGPGTRLTVL.